This record concerns one T cell receptor (beta chain) sequence. This entry is derived from a study of CD8 T cells in Susac syndrome. RNA amounts of about 0.45 to 1 ug underwent reverse transcription with random hexamers. TCRdb called the immunoSEQ multiplex PCR reads again in MiXCR, with one record for every CDR3 protein. Of nearly 110,000 distinct CDR3 sequences listed, roughly 94% are singletons. The CDR3 loop spans 15 amino acids. V lost 5 bases, J lost 0 bases, and 11 bases lay in between. Per the germline V gene, CDR1 is SEHNR and CDR2 is FQNEAQ (reference sequence). This clonotype originated in a human donor with Susac syndrome. The sample comprised CD8+ T cells from PBMCs. The V call is TRBV7-9, the J call TRBJ2-1; D is uncertain. The CDR3 sequence: CASSATVSSYNEQFF. The CDR3 region has the DNA TGTGCCAGCAGCGCGACTGTTAGCTCCTACAATGAGCAGTTCTTC.